The present entry profiles one T cell receptor (beta chain) with its context. Its antigen is still unknown. V lost 2 bases, J lost 13 bases, and 15 bases lay in between. Germline loops: CDR1 SGHAT, CDR2 FQNNGV. The CDR3 totals 14 residues. The PCR used 60 Vbeta and 13 Jbeta primers. Profiled with immunoSEQ multiplex PCR; TCRdb holds only in-frame clones, not every one. The table includes more than 90,000 clones, 75% to 80% detected once. The sample belongs to a study of cytomegalovirus exposure and HLA in healthy donors. Regarding the study as a whole: In most subjects, TCR beta sequences reportedly gave accurate predictions of HLA-A and HLA-B alleles.

Sequenced input: PBMCs. This TCR came from a female donor in good health and CMV-seronegative. The chain links TRBV11-2 to TRBJ1-6; D call uncertain. The CDR3 reads CASSLSAAAVPLHF. As DNA, the CDR3 is TGTGCCAGCAGCTTAAGCGCAGCCGCCGTCCCCCTCCACTTT.